A selection of T cell receptor beta chains follows, all from one sample in a study of blood T cell repertoires in COVID-19. Method: immunoSEQ multiplex PCR; TCRdb's copy keeps in-frame clones and lacks some. Of some 150,000 clones in the sample, 65% to 90% were seen once. Source material: peripheral blood. The source of these receptors is a man aged 45 to 65 with acute or convalescent COVID-19. The CDR3 runs from the conserved cysteine through the conserved F or W.

v_call cdr3_aa
TRBV7-3 CASSLLAGTYNEQFF
TRBV6-5 CASITAAGRNEQYF
TRBV2 CASSADSGNQPQHF
TRBV24-1 CATSDGTAFSF
TRBV6-5 CASSRTSGRANEQFF
TRBV4-1 CASSQENTPGNIQYF
TRBV2 CASRAAGGQATQYF
TRBV5-5 CASKAAGVTEAFF
TRBV6-6 CASSYPLGGSNEKLFF
TRBV30 CAWSRTGGYYEQYF
TRBV2 CAAQDRGGNYEQYF
TRBV27 CASSPRTGSSYEQYF
TRBV3-1/TRBV3-2 CASRLGEGAGVEEETQYF
TRBV14 CASSSLGQGDEKLFF
TRBV10-3 CAISEYLAGGLSYEQYF
TRBV11-2 CASSWGQGVEAFF
TRBV30 CAWSDGKEMDEQYF
TRBV6-5 CASSYEVVGTEAFF
TRBV7-3 CASSFLGAGGYNEQFF
TRBV10-3 CAIRAGTGDPYTEAFF
TRBV7-3 CASSLIGRRDEQYF
TRBV13 CASSSWTDHYGYTF
TRBV9 CASSVAAGVYNEQFF
TRBV5-4 CASSLSPLSGGVNEQFF
TRBV21-1 CASSKPEGRGNQPQHF
TRBV3-1/TRBV3-2 CASSQGLLYGYTF
TRBV7-6 CASSLAPQGGTEAFF
TRBV5-1 CASSGTIRTGLYEQYF
TRBV5-1 CASSLGTTWSLEQYF
TRBV3-1/TRBV3-2 CASSQAASGNEQFF
TRBV6-5 CASSGTDNSPLHF
TRBV5-4 CASSLYSGNTIYF
TRBV9 CASSAGPRVPAGGYHEQYF
TRBV5-1 CASSLAPGQGAGELFF
TRBV2 CASSEAGGSTGELFF
TRBV6-5 CASSDQGGSNQPQHF
TRBV14 CASSRLPGQGLSWDYGYTF
TRBV11-2 CASSASGGEDSEQFF
TRBV15 CATSRLPGTGINEQFF
TRBV18 CASSPEIPTGNEQYF
TRBV19 CASSAGQEPYQPQHF
TRBV3-1/TRBV3-2 CASSTTAAGNTIYF
TRBV24-1 CATRGSGLDYGYTF
TRBV2 CASRAEGQRAFF
TRBV5-1 CASTRGGAGPYNEQFF
TRBV10-2 CASSDRLNTEAFF
TRBV23-1 CASTDRGHTEAFF
TRBV29-1 CSVDQSGYTF
TRBV19 CASSKGRDLPSDTQYF
TRBV30 CAWSEGGGSPLHF
TRBV18 CASSPAADEQYF
TRBV7-9 CASSLAATVWQVNTEAFF
TRBV9 CASSEQGYQETQYF